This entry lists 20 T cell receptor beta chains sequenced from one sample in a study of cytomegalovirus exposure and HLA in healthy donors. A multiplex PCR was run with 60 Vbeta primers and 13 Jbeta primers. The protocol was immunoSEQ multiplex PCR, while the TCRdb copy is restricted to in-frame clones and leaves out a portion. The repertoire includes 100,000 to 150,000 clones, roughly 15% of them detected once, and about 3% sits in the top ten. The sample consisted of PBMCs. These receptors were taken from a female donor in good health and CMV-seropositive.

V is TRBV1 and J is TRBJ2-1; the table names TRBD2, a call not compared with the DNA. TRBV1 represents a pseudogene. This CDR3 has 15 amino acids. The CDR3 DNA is TGCACCAGCAGCCTGCGCAGCGGGAGGACAAATGAGCAGTTCTTC. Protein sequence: CTSSLRSGRTNEQFF.

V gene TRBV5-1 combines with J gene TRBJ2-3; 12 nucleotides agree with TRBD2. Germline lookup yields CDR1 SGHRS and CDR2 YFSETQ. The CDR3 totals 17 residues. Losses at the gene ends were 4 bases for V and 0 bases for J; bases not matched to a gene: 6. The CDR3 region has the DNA TGCGCCAGCAGCCAGGGACTAGCGGGTTCTAGCACAGATACGCAGTATTTT. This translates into CASSQGLAGSSTDTQYF.

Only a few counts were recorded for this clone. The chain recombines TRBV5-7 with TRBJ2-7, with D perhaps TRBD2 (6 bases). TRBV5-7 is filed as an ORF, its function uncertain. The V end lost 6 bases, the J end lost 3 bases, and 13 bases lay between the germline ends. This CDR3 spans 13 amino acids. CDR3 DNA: TGTGCCAGCACCCCCCCGCGGGACTACGAGCAGTACTTC. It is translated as CASTPPRDYEQYF.

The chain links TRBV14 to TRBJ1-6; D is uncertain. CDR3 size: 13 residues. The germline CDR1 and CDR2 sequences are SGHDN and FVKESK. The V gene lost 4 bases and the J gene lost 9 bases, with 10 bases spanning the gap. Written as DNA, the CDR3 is TGTGCCAGCAGCCTCGGGTTCTCTTCACCCCTCCACTTT. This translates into CASSLGFSSPLHF.

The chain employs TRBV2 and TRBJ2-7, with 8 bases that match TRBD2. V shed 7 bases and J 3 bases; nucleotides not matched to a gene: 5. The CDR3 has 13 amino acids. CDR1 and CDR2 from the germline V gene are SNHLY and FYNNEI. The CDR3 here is CASMLAGHYEQYF. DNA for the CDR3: TGTGCCAGCATGCTAGCGGGCCACTACGAGCAGTACTTC. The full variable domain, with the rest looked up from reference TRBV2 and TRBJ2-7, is EPEVTQTPSHQVTQMGQEVILRCVPISNHLYFYWYRQILGQKVEFLVSFYNNEISEKSEIFDDQFSVERPDGSNFTLKIRSTKLEDSAMYFCASMLAGHYEQYFGPGTRLTVT.

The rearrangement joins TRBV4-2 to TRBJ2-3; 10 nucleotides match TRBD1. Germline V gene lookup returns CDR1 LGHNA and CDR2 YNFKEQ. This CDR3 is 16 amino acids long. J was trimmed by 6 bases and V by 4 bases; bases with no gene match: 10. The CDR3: CASSPGTGAAQDTQYF. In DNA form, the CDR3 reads TGTGCCAGCAGCCCCGGGACAGGGGCGGCACAGGATACGCAGTATTTT.

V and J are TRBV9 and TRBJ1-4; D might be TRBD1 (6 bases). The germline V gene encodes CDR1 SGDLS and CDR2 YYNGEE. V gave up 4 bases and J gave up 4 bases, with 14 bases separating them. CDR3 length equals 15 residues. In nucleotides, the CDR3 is TGTGCCAGCAGCATGCAGGGGAGCGGTAATGAAAAACTGTTTTTT. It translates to CASSMQGSGNEKLFF.

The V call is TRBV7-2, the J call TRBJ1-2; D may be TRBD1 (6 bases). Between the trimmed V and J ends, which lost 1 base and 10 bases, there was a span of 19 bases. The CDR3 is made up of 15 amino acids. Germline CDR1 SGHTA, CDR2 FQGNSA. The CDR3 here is CASSLVYWGRQNYTF. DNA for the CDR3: TGTGCCAGCAGCTTAGTTTATTGGGGGCGCCAAAACTACACCTTC.

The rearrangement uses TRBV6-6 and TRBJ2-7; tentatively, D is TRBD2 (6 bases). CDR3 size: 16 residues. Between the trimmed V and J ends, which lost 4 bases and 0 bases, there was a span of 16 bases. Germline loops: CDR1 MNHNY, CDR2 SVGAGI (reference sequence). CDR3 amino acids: CASSSALRGTSYEQYF. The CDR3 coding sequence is TGTGCCAGCAGTTCTGCTCTGCGGGGTACCTCCTACGAGCAGTACTTC.

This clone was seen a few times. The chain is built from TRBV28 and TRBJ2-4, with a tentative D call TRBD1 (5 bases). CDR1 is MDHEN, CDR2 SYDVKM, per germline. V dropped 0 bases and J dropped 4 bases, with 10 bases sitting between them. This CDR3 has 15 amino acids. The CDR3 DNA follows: TGTGCCAGCAGTTTATGGACAGCCCGAAAAAACATTCAGTACTTC. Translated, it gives CASSLWTARKNIQYF.

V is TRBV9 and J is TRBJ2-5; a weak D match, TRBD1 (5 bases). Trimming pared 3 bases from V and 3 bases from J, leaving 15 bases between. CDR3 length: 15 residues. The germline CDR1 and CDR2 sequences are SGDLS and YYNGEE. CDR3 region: CASSGLMSGKETQYF. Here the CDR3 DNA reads TGTGCCAGCAGCGGATTGATGTCAGGGAAAGAGACCCAGTACTTC.

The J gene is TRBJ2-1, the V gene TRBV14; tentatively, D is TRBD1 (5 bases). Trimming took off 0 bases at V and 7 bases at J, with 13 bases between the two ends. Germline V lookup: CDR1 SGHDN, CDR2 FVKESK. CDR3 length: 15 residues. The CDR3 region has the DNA TGTGCCAGCAGCCAAGAAGTAAACAGGTGGAATGAGCAGTTCTTC. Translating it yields CASSQEVNRWNEQFF.

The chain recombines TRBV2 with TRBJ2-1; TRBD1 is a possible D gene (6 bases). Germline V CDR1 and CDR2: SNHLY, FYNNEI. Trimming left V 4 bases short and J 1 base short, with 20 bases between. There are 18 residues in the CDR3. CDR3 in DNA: TGTGCCAGCAGTGGGACCCCGTTCGGGCAGGGGTCCTACAATGAGCAGTTCTTC. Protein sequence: CASSGTPFGQGSYNEQFF.

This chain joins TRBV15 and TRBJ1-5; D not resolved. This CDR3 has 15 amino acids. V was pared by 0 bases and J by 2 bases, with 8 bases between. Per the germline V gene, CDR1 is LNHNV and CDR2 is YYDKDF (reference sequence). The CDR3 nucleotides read TGTGCCACCAGCAGAGATCACGCAGGCAATCAGCCCCAGCATTTT. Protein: CATSRDHAGNQPQHF.

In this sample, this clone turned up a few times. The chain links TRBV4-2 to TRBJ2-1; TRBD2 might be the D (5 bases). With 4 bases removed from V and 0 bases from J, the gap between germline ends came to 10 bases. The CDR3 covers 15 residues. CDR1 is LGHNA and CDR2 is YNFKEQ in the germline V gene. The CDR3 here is CASSLDLSSYNEQFF. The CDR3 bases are TGTGCCAGCAGCCTGGACTTAAGCTCCTACAATGAGCAGTTCTTC.

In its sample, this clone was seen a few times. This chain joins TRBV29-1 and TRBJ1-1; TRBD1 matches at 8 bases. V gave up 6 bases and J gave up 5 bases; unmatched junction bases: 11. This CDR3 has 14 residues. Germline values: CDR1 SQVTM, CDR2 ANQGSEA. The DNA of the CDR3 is TGCAGCGTGCGGACAGGGAACTTTGGGACTGAAGCTTTCTTT. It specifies CSVRTGNFGTEAFF.

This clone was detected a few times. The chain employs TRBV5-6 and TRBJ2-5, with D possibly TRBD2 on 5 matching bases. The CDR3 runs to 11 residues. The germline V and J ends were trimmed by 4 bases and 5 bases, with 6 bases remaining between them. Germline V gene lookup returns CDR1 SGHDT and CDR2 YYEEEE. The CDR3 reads CASSREETQYF. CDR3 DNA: TGTGCCAGCAGCAGGGAGGAGACCCAGTACTTC.

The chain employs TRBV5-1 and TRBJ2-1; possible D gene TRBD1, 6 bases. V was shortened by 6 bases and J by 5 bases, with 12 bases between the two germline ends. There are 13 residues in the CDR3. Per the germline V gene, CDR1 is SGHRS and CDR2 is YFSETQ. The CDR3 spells CASKKQGNNEQFF. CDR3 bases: TGCGCCAGCAAAAAACAGGGCAACAATGAGCAGTTCTTC.

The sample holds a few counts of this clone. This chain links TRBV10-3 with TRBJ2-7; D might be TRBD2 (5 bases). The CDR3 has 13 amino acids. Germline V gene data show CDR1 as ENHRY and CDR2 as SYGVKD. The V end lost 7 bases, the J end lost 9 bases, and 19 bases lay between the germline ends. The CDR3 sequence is CAITDADLRGQYF. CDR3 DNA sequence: TGTGCCATCACGGACGCGGACCTACGGGGGCAGTACTTC.

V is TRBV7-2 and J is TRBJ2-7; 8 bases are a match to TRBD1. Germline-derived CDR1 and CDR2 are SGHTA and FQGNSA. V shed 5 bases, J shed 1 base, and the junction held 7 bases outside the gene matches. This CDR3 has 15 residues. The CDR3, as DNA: TGTGCCAGCAGCCTCAGGGGGCACGGTTCCTACGAGCAGTACTTC. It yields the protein CASSLRGHGSYEQYF. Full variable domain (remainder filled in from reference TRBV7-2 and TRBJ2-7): GAGVSQSPSNKVTEKGKDVELRCDPISGHTALYWYRQSLGQGLEFLIYFQGNSAPDKSGLPSDRFSAERTGGSVSTLTIQRTQQEDSAVYLCASSLRGHGSYEQYFGPGTRLTVT.